The TCR beta chain under discussion was sequenced for a study of persistence of HIV-infected CD4 T cells. Cells were stimulated with CMV-infected fibroblast lysates at 8 to 10 ug/mL. CD40L/CD69 double-negative CD45RO-high memory CD4+ T cells were collected. Anti-CD28/CD49d costimulation, CD40-blocking antibody and enfuvirtide were given to CD8-depleted PBMCs for about 19 hours. Sequencing used immunoSEQ version 4 in survey mode. The data were produced by immunoSEQ multiplex PCR, yet TCRdb's version contains in-frame clones alone and is incomplete. The sample has roughly 34,000 clones, 82% seen once. Comments on this clone: Its specificity is unknown.

Study-wide findings and caveats: Bulk TCR data could not be restricted to HIV-1-infected CMV-responding cells.

Germline V gene sequence: CDR1 SGHKS, CDR2 YYEKEE (reference sequence). The V and J ends lost 4 bases and 8 bases respectively, with 15 bases between them. The CDR3 contains 13 residues. V gene TRBV5-5 combines with J gene TRBJ1-1; D perhaps matches TRBD1 (5 bases). The clonotype originates from an adult woman with HIV who was CMV-seropositive. The sample here was CD4+ T cells sorted from PBMCs after approximately 20-hour stimulation, taken from a patient who received antiretroviral therapy. In nucleotides, the CDR3 is TGTGCCAGCAGCCCTCGAGGAGGACAAGAAGCTTTCTTT. It encodes CASSPRGGQEAFF.